A single sample gave rise to the 26 T cell receptor beta chains below, sequenced in a study of post-analysis software for immune sequencing data. Overall study findings and caveats: Five or six TRBV segments, TRBV5-6, TRBV5-1 and TRBV20-1 among them, were found more frequent in patients than controls.

Prepared libraries of TCR beta cDNA carried unique molecular identifiers. MiXCR was run by TCRdb on the PCR reads, yielding one entry per CDR3 protein. In the table there are approximately 350,000 distinct CDR3 sequences, roughly 30% of which are singletons. The antigens these receptors bind are not known. Sequenced: blood. The receptors here all came from a girl between 5 and 17 years old with multiple sclerosis.

This clonotype was observed a handful of times. The chain uses TRBV20-1 and TRBJ2-7, with 10 positions matching TRBD2. This CDR3 is built from 12 residues. Per the germline V gene, CDR1 is DFQATT and CDR2 is SNEGSKA (reference sequence). Losses at the gene ends were 5 bases for V and 5 bases for J; bases not matched to a gene: 3. CDR3 in DNA: TGCAGTGCTCGGACTAGCGGCCACGAGCAGTACTTC. Its protein product is CSARTSGHEQYF.

J is TRBJ2-3 and V is TRBV6-5, with D possibly matching TRBD1 (6 bases). Trimming stripped 6 bases from V and 4 bases from J, with 20 bases between. Germline V CDR1 and CDR2: MNHEY, SVGAGI. This CDR3 region has 16 residues. CDR3 loop: CASSPSLGGSADTQYF. The CDR3 DNA reads as TGTGCCAGCAGCCCGTCCCTAGGGGGTTCTGCAGATACGCAGTATTTT.

This clonotype has only a few counts. The genes are TRBV29-1 and TRBJ2-1; 10 bases map to TRBD2. The CDR3 is 17 residues long. Germline V gene sequence: CDR1 SQVTM, CDR2 ANQGSEA. Unmatched junction bases numbered 5, after V lost 0 bases and J lost 0 bases. CDR3 residues: CSVEDGASGGSYNEQFF. CDR3 nucleotides: TGCAGCGTTGAAGATGGAGCTAGCGGGGGCTCCTACAATGAGCAGTTCTTC.

The J gene is TRBJ2-1, the V gene TRBV20-1; D gene ambiguous. This CDR3 has 12 residues. CDR1 and CDR2 (germline): DFQATT, SNEGSKA (reference sequence). V was trimmed by 5 bases and J by 10 bases, leaving 15 bases between them. Here the CDR3 reads CSADGPTREQFF. CDR3 DNA sequence: TGCAGTGCTGACGGACCGACGAGGGAGCAGTTCTTC.

As regards this clonotype: A read error may produce the germline difference seen at one junction end. This sequence joins TRBV6-6 and TRBJ1-4; 8 bases match TRBD1. CDR3 length: 16 amino acids. CDR1 and CDR2 (germline): MNHNY, SVGAGI (reference sequence). The CDR3: CASSPTRQGHNEKRFF. In nucleotides, the CDR3 is TGTGCCAGCAGTCCGACCCGACAGGGGCACAATGAAAAACGGTTTTTT.

Concerning this clonotype: This may come from a read error, since a much larger clone is one base off. The chain combines TRBV24-1 with TRBJ1-2; D ambiguous. Germline V CDR1 and CDR2: KGHDR, SFDVKD. Trimming pared 4 bases from V and 3 bases from J, leaving 11 bases between. This CDR3 contains 14 residues. The CDR3 reads CATSDSKGYYGYTF. DNA of the CDR3: TGTGCCACCAGTGACTCGAAGGGATACTATGGCTACACCTTC.

The chain carries TRBV27 and TRBJ2-3, with TRBD2 identical over 12 bases. The CDR3 contains 14 residues. V lost 4 bases to trimming and J lost 6 bases; unmatched junction nucleotides: 2. Germline V lookup: CDR1 MNHEY, CDR2 SMNVEV (reference sequence). This CDR3 is CASSSSGGDDTQYF. The CDR3 coding sequence is TGTGCCAGCAGTTCTAGCGGGGGGGACGATACGCAGTATTTT.

CDR3 protein: CSADPLLAGGRNEQFF. The CDR3 nucleotides read TGCAGTGCTGACCCACTACTAGCGGGGGGGCGGAATGAGCAGTTCTTC. The chain uses TRBV20-1 and TRBJ2-1, with 13 bases lining up with TRBD2. The CDR3 length is 16 residues. Germline trimming cut 5 bases from V and 7 bases from J; bases unmatched to any gene: 11. Germline CDR1 DFQATT, CDR2 SNEGSKA (reference sequence).

The chain combines TRBV20-1 with TRBJ1-5; the match to TRBD1 covers 12 bases. The germline V gene has CDR1 DFQATT and CDR2 SNEGSKA (reference sequence). The ends lost 3 bases at V and 2 bases at J; junction bases unmatched: 11. The CDR3 totals 18 residues. In nucleotides, the CDR3 is TGCAGTGCTAGTGACCGGGACAGGGGGCGCGTGGGCAATCAGCCCCAGCATTTT. This translates into CSASDRDRGRVGNQPQHF.

CDR3 nucleotide sequence: TGTGCCAGCAGCTCCTCTAAGGAGACCCAGTACTTC. Amino acid sequence: CASSSSKETQYF. V usage is TRBV7-2 and J usage is TRBJ2-5, with no clear D. There are 12 residues in the CDR3. Germline CDR1 and CDR2: SGHTA and FQGNSA. Trimming left V 4 bases short and J 5 bases short, with 8 bases between.

Comment on this clonotype: One junction end disagrees with the germline gene, perhaps due to a read error. This chain links TRBV20-1 with TRBJ1-2, with 9 bases aligning to TRBD1. The CDR3 length is 15 residues. Per the germline V gene, CDR1 is DFQATT and CDR2 is SNEGSKA (reference sequence). The DNA for the CDR3 is TGCGGTGCTAGAGGGGGTGACAGGGGGAAGGATGGCTACACCTTC. Protein sequence: CGARGGDRGKDGYTF.

In its sample, this clonotype was seen many times. The chain is built from TRBV12-3 or TRBV12-4 and TRBJ2-7; 8 bases line up with TRBD1. V dropped 5 bases and J dropped 0; count of bases not matched to a gene: 3. The CDR3 length is 14 residues. CDR3 in DNA: TGTGCCAGCAGTCGGACAGGGATCTCCTACGAGCAGTACTTC. Its protein product is CASSRTGISYEQYF.

The chain is built from TRBV12-3 or TRBV12-4 and TRBJ2-1; 12 positions agree with TRBD2. The CDR3 is 15 residues long. V lost 6 bases, J lost 4 bases, and 4 bases stayed unmatched. CDR3 in DNA: TGTGCCAGCAGGCCGACTAGCGGGGGTTACAATGAGCAGTTCTTC. It yields the protein CASRPTSGGYNEQFF.

The V call is TRBV20-1, the J call TRBJ1-6, with D possibly TRBD1 on 5 matching bases. CDR3 length: 13 amino acids. Germline V CDR1 and CDR2: DFQATT, SNEGSKA (reference sequence). The V end was cut by 3 bases, the J end by 4 bases, with 7 bases between. CDR3: CSARGTYNSPLHF. As DNA, the CDR3 is TGCAGTGCTAGGGGGACTTATAATTCACCCCTCCACTTT.

The chain couples TRBV20-1 to TRBJ2-1, with 8 bases that match TRBD2. With V trimmed by 4 bases and J by 13 bases, 6 bases remained unmatched. The CDR3 runs 11 residues. Germline V gene lookup returns CDR1 DFQATT and CDR2 SNEGSKA (reference sequence). CDR3 amino acids: CSATRTSHQFF. CDR3 bases: TGCAGTGCTACCCGGACTAGCCACCAGTTCTTC.

CDR3: CASRDRGNSPLHF. CDR3 bases: TGTGCCAGCAGGGACAGGGGGAATTCACCCCTCCACTTT. The V and J genes are TRBV6-1 and TRBJ1-6; 10 nucleotides agree with TRBD1. V lost 6 bases, J lost 7 bases, and 0 bases stayed unmatched. This CDR3 has 13 residues. Looked up from germline, CDR1 is MNHNS and CDR2 is SASEGT.

CDR3 bases: TGCAGTGCTAGCCCACAGGAGGGGTTCCCCCACGAGCAGTACTTC. Translated: CSASPQEGFPHEQYF. The chain couples TRBV20-1 to TRBJ2-1; weak D call: TRBD2 (6 bases). Judging by the DNA end, TRBJ2-7 fits better; the J call may be wrong. There are 15 residues in the CDR3. The germline V gene encodes CDR1 DFQATT and CDR2 SNEGSKA (reference sequence).

The sample holds one count of this clonotype. The chain joins TRBV12-3 or TRBV12-4 to TRBJ1-1; 8 nucleotides align to TRBD1. V lost 4 bases and J lost 1; bases outside the gene matches: 5. The CDR3 length is 15 residues. The CDR3 DNA follows: TGTGCCAGCAGTTCCCGGACAGGGAAGAACACTGAAGCTTTCTTT. This codes for CASSSRTGKNTEAFF.

This clonotype showed up just a few times. The rearrangement uses TRBV11-2 and TRBJ2-7, with 7 bases identical to TRBD1. The CDR3 is 13 amino acids. Germline trimming cut 6 bases from V and 2 bases from J; bases unmatched to any gene: 4. Per the germline V gene, CDR1 is SGHAT and CDR2 is FQNNGV. The chain's CDR3 is CASRNRGPYEQYF. For the CDR3, the DNA is TGTGCCAGCAGGAACAGGGGTCCCTACGAGCAGTACTTC.

This clonotype has only a few counts. The V call is TRBV5-1, the J call TRBJ2-3; 7 bases line up with TRBD2. The J segment lost 2 bases and the V segment lost 4 bases, leaving 22 bases of the junction unmatched. Germline CDR1 and CDR2: SGHRS and YFSETQ. This CDR3 region has 20 residues. Written as DNA, the CDR3 is TGCGCCAGCAGCCCCGGGTTGGCTAGCGGCCAGACTTTCCCCACAGATACGCAGTATTTT. Translating gives CASSPGLASGQTFPTDTQYF.

The rearrangement links TRBV10-1 to TRBJ2-7; 10 positions agree with TRBD2. V lost 4 bases to trimming and J lost 4 bases; unmatched junction nucleotides: 4. This CDR3 contains 14 residues. The germline gives CDR1 WNHNN, CDR2 SYGVQD (reference sequence). CDR3 sequence: CASSASGGRYEQYF. In DNA, the CDR3 is TGCGCCAGCAGTGCTAGCGGGGGACGGTACGAGCAGTACTTC.

V usage is TRBV6-2 or TRBV6-3 and J usage is TRBJ2-7, with 7 bases that match TRBD1. This CDR3 has 12 residues. After removal of 7 bases from V and 2 bases from J, the junction contained 2 bases not matched to a gene. CDR1 and CDR2 from the germline V gene are MNHEY and SVGEGT. The CDR3 bases are TGTGCCAGCAAGACAGGGACCTACGAGCAGTACTTC. Its translation is CASKTGTYEQYF.

This clonotype showed up just a few times. This rearrangement joins TRBV27 to TRBJ2-7; possibly TRBD1 or TRBD2 for D (5 bases each). CDR1 and CDR2 (germline): MNHEY, SMNVEV (reference sequence). The CDR3 spans 14 residues. V was shortened by 5 bases and J by 4 bases, with 15 bases between the two germline ends. CDR3 sequence: CASSPGTTRYEQYF. The CDR3 nucleotides read TGTGCCAGCAGTCCAGGGACGACGCGGTACGAGCAGTACTTC.

The chain employs TRBV12-3 or TRBV12-4 and TRBJ2-5, with 8 bases aligning to TRBD2. The CDR3 has 14 amino acids. The ends lost 4 bases at V and 5 bases at J; junction bases unmatched: 6. The CDR3 here is CASSSSGRGETQYF. DNA of the CDR3: TGTGCCAGCAGTTCTAGCGGGCGAGGGGAGACCCAGTACTTC.

This sequence joins TRBV12-3 or TRBV12-4 and TRBJ2-5; D not certain. The ends were cut back, 2 bases at V and 4 bases at J, with 8 bases in the middle. The CDR3 extends over 13 amino acids. The CDR3 protein is CASSLSLRETQYF. Written as DNA, the CDR3 is TGTGCCAGCAGTTTAAGCCTCCGAGAGACCCAGTACTTC.

This clonotype showed up just a few times. The chain has TRBV7-9 and TRBJ2-1; D is perhaps TRBD1 (6 bases). The CDR3 is 15 residues long. Trimming shortened V by 7 bases and J by 4 bases, and 17 bases separated the two germline ends. Germline V gene data show CDR1 as SEHNR and CDR2 as FQNEAQ (reference sequence). The CDR3 bases are TGTGCCAGCAACATAAAGGGGGTTGGGTACAATGAGCAGTTCTTC. It specifies CASNIKGVGYNEQFF. Full variable domain (remainder filled in from reference TRBV7-9 and TRBJ2-1): DTGVSQNPRHKITKRGQNVTFRCDPISEHNRLYWYRQTLGQGPEFLTYFQNEAQLEKSRLLSDRFSAERPKGSFSTLEIQRTEQGDSAMYLCASNIKGVGYNEQFFGPGTRLTVL.